The subject of this entry is one T cell receptor (beta chain). Its antigen remains undetermined. No quality values exist for individual bases; no much larger clone is one base distant. The data were obtained in a study of blood T cell repertoires in COVID-19 (dated by TCRdb to 2020 to 2022). Regarding the research as a whole: The collaborator samples originated in the United States, Italy and Spain and spanned the acute and convalescent phases of COVID-19. The material from the prospective study consisted of cDNA or gDNA derived from T cells, B-cell-depleted T cells, or PBMCs. Deeply sampled blood TCRbeta repertoires from subjects exposed to, actively infected with, or recovered from COVID-19 were included in the dataset. The repertoires were released in a freely available public database meant as a resource for research on the immune response to SARS-CoV-2. The samples were drawn from the first 160 participants of the ongoing ImmuneRACE study and from 950 to 1,500 subjects provided by 6 global collaborators. Sample metadata almost always included a de-identified subject ID, COVID-19 status, age in years and sex. Where available, HLA class I and class II types were obtained from metadata supplied by the sample provider rather than from assay-based typing.

TCRbeta CDR3 regions were amplified from genomic DNA using the immunoSEQ Assay, a bias-controlled multiplex PCR. Concerning the study's data processing: The number of nucleated cells in each sample was estimated by amplification of reference gene primers within the assay. To quantify the absolute abundance of each unique TCRbeta CDR3 rearrangement, sequence reads were collapsed and filtered. For each sample, productive Simpson clonality was calculated as the square root of Simpson's diversity index over productive rearrangements. TCRdb's version of the immuneACCESS table is confined to in-frame rearrangements and falls short of the full clone set. An unresolved V gene accounts for under half of the shortfall where checked; the remainder is of unknown origin. D and trimming were read from the DNA, whereas the V and J calls and clone size are those reported in that table. The sample profile shows 90,000 to 150,000 clones; roughly 88% of them were found once. About 1% of the sample is held by the ten biggest clonotypes.

Paper-wide results and their limitations: The quantity of clinical and demographic metadata differed by source and by participant and was supplied without curation.

The collaborating institutions used their own protocols to collect whole blood in K2EDTA tubes. For TCRbeta analysis, collaborator samples were shipped as frozen whole blood, as isolated PBMCs, or as DNA extracted from either sample type. Taken from the germline V gene, the CDR1 and CDR2 loops are SGHNT and YENEEA. The CDR3 runs 12 residues from the cysteine to the phenylalanine. Of all the DNA, just the CDR3 is kept, 36 bases in frame from base 1. V loses 5 bases, J loses 4 bases, and the germline ends lie 5 bases apart. This TCR was sampled from a woman in her fifties or sixties with active or convalescent COVID-19. The material sequenced was peripheral blood. Here the chain combines TRBV11-3 and TRBJ2-2; there is no confident call for the D gene. The CDR3 reads as follows: CASSLVTGELFF. In nucleotides, the sequence is TGTGCCAGCAGCCTTGTCACCGGGGAGCTGTTTTTT.